These 19 T cell receptor beta chains came from one sample sequenced in a study of T cell responses to AZD1222 COVID-19 vaccine. Some clones are missing from TCRdb's copy, which holds only in-frame ones; the method was immunoSEQ multiplex PCR. The sample lists approximately 220,000 clones, roughly 91% occurring once. Sequenced material: peripheral blood, taken on day 0 of MenACWY control vaccination. These receptors came from an adult in good health.

This clone was observed a single time. The chain recombines TRBV4-3 with TRBJ1-6; 10 bases match TRBD1. The CDR3 has 21 residues. CDR1 LGHNA and CDR2 YSLEER come from the germline V gene. V gave up 0 bases and J gave up 7 bases; unmatched junction bases: 18. In nucleotides, the CDR3 is TGCGCCAGCAGCCAAGATTATCCCGGGACAGGGGCCCATATTCGAAATTCACCCCTCCACTTT. It encodes CASSQDYPGTGAHIRNSPLHF.

The V and J genes are TRBV4-1 and TRBJ1-4, with D uncertain. The V end was cut by 4 bases, the J end by 5 bases, with 11 bases between. The CDR3 spans 14 residues. Germline values: CDR1 MGHRA, CDR2 YSYEKL. Written as DNA, the CDR3 is TGCGCCAGCAGCCTCGGCCAGGAGAATGAAAAACTGTTTTTT. Translating it yields CASSLGQENEKLFF.

This clone showed up just once. This rearrangement joins TRBV6-5 to TRBJ2-5, with D unclear. CDR1 is MNHEY, CDR2 SVGAGI, per germline. The CDR3 has 11 residues. V was pared by 6 bases and J by 3 bases, with 5 bases between. This CDR3 is CASSFKETQYF. CDR3 sequence (DNA): TGTGCCAGCAGCTTCAAAGAGACCCAGTACTTC.

CDR3 in amino acids: CASSPGRQGGGNTIYF. The DNA for the CDR3 is TGTGCCAGCTCACCAGGAAGACAGGGCGGTGGAAACACCATATATTTT. The chain links TRBV18 to TRBJ1-3, with TRBD1 matching 7 bases. With 2 bases clipped from V and 3 bases from J, the junction kept 7 bases outside the gene matches. The length of the CDR3 is 16 residues. Germline loops: CDR1 KGHSH, CDR2 LQKENI.

This rearrangement joins TRBV3-1 (or the pseudogene TRBV3-2) to TRBJ2-5; TRBD1 is a possible D gene (5 bases). Per germline, CDR1 LGHDT and CDR2 YNNKEL (reference sequence). The CDR3 totals 15 residues. Trimming stripped 0 bases from V and 5 bases from J, with 13 bases between. This chain's CDR3 is CASSQDTDSFETQYF. The DNA of the CDR3 is TGTGCCAGCAGCCAAGATACCGACAGTTTTGAGACCCAGTACTTC.

The V gene is TRBV19, the J gene TRBJ1-1, with D unresolved. Germline V gives CDR1 LNHDA, CDR2 SQIVND (reference sequence). This CDR3 contains 14 residues. V was shortened by 7 bases and J by 6 bases, with 18 bases between the two germline ends. CDR3 bases: TGTGCCAGTACCCAAGCCGTCCCTATCTCTGAAGCTTTCTTT. Amino acid sequence: CASTQAVPISEAFF.

The rearrangement uses TRBV2 and TRBJ1-2; TRBD1 matches at 8 bases. The CDR3 has 14 amino acids. After removal of 6 bases from V and 2 bases from J, the junction contained 5 bases not matched to a gene. Germline CDR1 and CDR2: SNHLY and FYNNEI. CDR3 coding DNA: TGTGCCAGCAGCGTTGGACAGGGCAACTATGGCTACACCTTC. It is translated as CASSVGQGNYGYTF.

The chain recombines TRBV15 with TRBJ1-5, with D perhaps TRBD1 (5 bases). Germline V gene sequence: CDR1 LNHNV, CDR2 YYDKDF (reference sequence). The CDR3 loop spans 12 amino acids. The ends were cut back, 0 bases at V and 12 bases at J, with 9 bases in the middle. This CDR3 reads CATSRDWDFQHF. The CDR3 nucleotides read TGTGCCACCAGCAGAGATTGGGACTTCCAGCATTTT.

The CDR3 sequence: CASSPPLRETQYF. CDR3 DNA: TGTGCCAGCTCACCACCGTTAAGAGAGACCCAGTACTTC. V is TRBV18 and J is TRBJ2-5, with D uncertain. Germline V gene lookup returns CDR1 KGHSH and CDR2 LQKENI. This CDR3 contains 13 residues. Trimming stripped 0 bases from V and 4 bases from J, with 6 bases between.

The genes are TRBV12-3 or TRBV12-4 and TRBJ1-2, with D possibly matching TRBD1 (5 bases). CDR3 length: 13 residues. V dropped 5 bases and J dropped 7 bases, with 14 bases sitting between them. The CDR3 here is CASSKSVGTGYTF. The CDR3 nucleotides are TGTGCCAGCAGTAAGAGCGTGGGGACTGGCTACACCTTC.

The CDR3 protein is CASSLLANTEAFF. CDR3 nucleotides: TGTGCCAGCAGCTTACTGGCGAACACTGAAGCTTTCTTT. The rearrangement links TRBV7-8 to TRBJ1-1; D is uncertain. V was shortened by 2 bases and J by 1 base, with 5 bases between the two germline ends. Germline V gene data show CDR1 as SGHVS and CDR2 as FQNEAQ. The CDR3 runs 13 residues.

J is TRBJ1-4 and V is TRBV5-1; 9 nucleotides line up with TRBD1. This CDR3 comprises 15 residues. Germline loops: CDR1 SGHRS, CDR2 YFSETQ. The V and J ends lost 0 bases and 8 bases, in that order; junction bases with no gene match: 5. The CDR3 nucleotides read TGCGCCAGCAGCTTGGTACAGGGGGCGCGGGAAAAACTGTTTTTT. This codes for CASSLVQGAREKLFF.

The gene calls are TRBV2 and TRBJ2-3; D remains ambiguous. The CDR3 extends over 11 amino acids. Trimming stripped 4 bases from V and 5 bases from J, with 4 bases between. Per germline, CDR1 SNHLY and CDR2 FYNNEI. The CDR3 sequence: CASSVGDTQYF. CDR3 sequence (DNA): TGTGCCAGCAGTGTCGGAGATACGCAGTATTTT.

V gene TRBV9 combines with J gene TRBJ1-2, with D perhaps matching TRBD1 (6 bases). This CDR3 is 17 amino acids long. Germline V CDR1 and CDR2: SGDLS, YYNGEE. Trimming shortened V by 7 bases and J by 7 bases, and 29 bases separated the two germline ends. This CDR3 reads CASRGRTDRLGESGYTF. CDR3 nucleotides: TGTGCCAGCCGGGGCCGAACTGACAGGCTGGGAGAGAGTGGCTACACCTTC.

There are a few counts of this clone. The gene calls are TRBV19 and TRBJ1-1, with D maybe TRBD1 (5 bases). This CDR3 has 13 residues. Germline V lookup: CDR1 LNHDA, CDR2 SQIVND (reference sequence). Trimming left V 7 bases short and J 6 bases short, with 15 bases between. CDR3 nucleotides: TGTGCCAGTAAACCTCCGGGGCGCTCTGAAGCTTTCTTT. It codes for CASKPPGRSEAFF.

The chain joins TRBV19 to TRBJ1-2; a possible D gene is TRBD1 (5 bases). CDR3 size: 18 residues. The V end was cut by 3 bases, the J end by 4 bases, with 24 bases between. Germline V gene data show CDR1 as LNHDA and CDR2 as SQIVND (reference sequence). The CDR3 nucleotides read TGTGCCAGTAGTATTGTCGGGGGTGGCCCGTCCATGGGCTATGGCTACACCTTC. It codes for CASSIVGGGPSMGYGYTF.

The V gene is TRBV27, the J gene TRBJ1-3; D is perhaps TRBD1 (5 bases). The CDR3 is 16 amino acids. The V gene's germline CDR1 is MNHEY and CDR2 SMNVEV (reference sequence). V lost 5 bases to trimming and J lost 0 bases, with 14 bases between them. The CDR3 loop is CASSARGVSSGNTIYF. The DNA of the CDR3 is TGTGCCAGCAGTGCTCGGGGGGTGAGCTCTGGAAACACCATATATTTT.

The CDR3 loop is CASSLGHSAGQPQHF. CDR3 bases: TGTGCCAGCAGCTTGGGACACTCAGCAGGTCAGCCCCAGCATTTT. This chain joins TRBV7-9 and TRBJ1-5; the D gene is possibly TRBD1 (6 bases). Trimming left V 3 bases short and J 6 bases short, with 15 bases between. Germline assignment: CDR1 SEHNR and CDR2 FQNEAQ (reference sequence). The CDR3 totals 15 residues.

In this sample, this clone turned up once. The chain is built from TRBV5-1 and TRBJ2-1; no reliable D call. CDR3 size: 15 residues. Per the germline V gene, CDR1 is SGHRS and CDR2 is YFSETQ. V was pared by 1 base and J by 0 bases, with 8 bases between. The CDR3 nucleotides read TGCGCCAGCAGCTTGACTCGGAGCTCCTACAATGAGCAGTTCTTC. Translation gives CASSLTRSSYNEQFF.